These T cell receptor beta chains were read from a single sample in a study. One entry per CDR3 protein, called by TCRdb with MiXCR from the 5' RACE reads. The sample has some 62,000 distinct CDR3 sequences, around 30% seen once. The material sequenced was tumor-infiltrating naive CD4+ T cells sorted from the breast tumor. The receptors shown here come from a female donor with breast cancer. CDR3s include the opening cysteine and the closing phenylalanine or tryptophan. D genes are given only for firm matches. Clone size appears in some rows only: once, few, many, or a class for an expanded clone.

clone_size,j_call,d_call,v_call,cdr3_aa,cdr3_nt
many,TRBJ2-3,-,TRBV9,CASSVAPGPDTQYF,TGTGCCAGCAGCGTAGCACCAGGCCCGGATACGCAGTATTTT
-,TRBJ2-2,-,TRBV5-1,CASSVVGSGTGELFF,TGCGCCAGCAGCGTGGTGGGGTCAGGGACCGGGGAGCTGTTTTTT
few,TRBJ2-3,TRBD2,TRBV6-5,CASSYTSGSPDTQYF,TGTGCCAGCAGTTACACTAGCGGGAGCCCAGATACGCAGTATTTT
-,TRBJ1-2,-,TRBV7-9,CASSTYRDGNYGYTF,TGTGCCAGCAGCACCTACCGGGACGGCAACTATGGCTACACCTTC
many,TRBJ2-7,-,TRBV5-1,CASSPAAGAYEQYF,TGCGCCAGCAGCCCAGCAGCTGGGGCCTACGAGCAGTACTTC
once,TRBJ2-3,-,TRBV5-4,CASSLPLSTDTQYF,TGTGCCAGCAGCCTGCCTCTGAGCACAGATACGCAGTATTTT
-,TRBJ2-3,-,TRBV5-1,CASSSSGHIGDTQYF,TGCGCCAGCAGCTCCAGCGGACACATCGGGGATACGCAGTATTTT
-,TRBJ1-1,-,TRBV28,CASRPGRGSSKAFF,TGTGCCAGCAGACCAGGGAGGGGGTCCTCCAAAGCTTTCTTT
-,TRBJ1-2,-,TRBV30,CAWSAQLGYTF,TGTGCCTGGAGCGCCCAATTAGGCTACACCTTC
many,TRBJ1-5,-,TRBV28,CASSPPGGGYSNQPQHF,TGTGCCAGCAGTCCCCCCGGGGGCGGTTATAGCAATCAGCCCCAGCATTTT
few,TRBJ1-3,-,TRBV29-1,CSGSGSSGNTIYF,TGCAGCGGGTCAGGGAGCTCTGGAAACACCATATATTTT
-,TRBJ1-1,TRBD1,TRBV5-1,CASSLGGQGKGAFF,TGCGCCAGCAGCCTAGGGGGACAGGGGAAAGGTGCTTTCTTT
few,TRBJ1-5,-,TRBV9,CASSISQDSNQPQHF,TGTGCCAGCAGCATCAGTCAGGATAGCAATCAGCCCCAGCATTTT
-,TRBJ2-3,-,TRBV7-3,CASSLHGDTQYF,TGTGCCAGCAGCCTACACGGAGATACGCAGTATTTT
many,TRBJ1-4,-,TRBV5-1,CASSLGHGKLFF,TGCGCCAGCAGCCTGGGCCATGGAAAACTGTTTTTT
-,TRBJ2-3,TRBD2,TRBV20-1,CSASGRFSGSGDTQYF,TGCAGTGCTAGTGGGAGATTTAGCGGGTCGGGGGATACGCAGTATTTT